The clone carrying this T cell receptor (beta chain) has just a few counts. This entry is derived from a study of control samples from healthy donors and cancer patients. This CDR3 has 14 amino acids. Trimming at V came to 5 bases and at J to 7 bases, leaving 6 bases not matched to a gene. Germline-derived CDR1 and CDR2 are SGHTA and FQGTGA. Sequencing was performed with immunoSEQ multiplex PCR; in TCRdb, only in-frame clones are kept and a portion is missing. The repertoire holds more than 95,000 clones, with roughly 91% as singletons. The J gene is TRBJ2-2, the V gene TRBV7-3, with 8 nucleotides matching TRBD1. The receptor comes from a woman aged 70-85 years in good health. The sequencing sample was made of blood. The CDR3 nucleotides are TGTGCCAGCAGCCCTCAGGGGGCAAACGGGGAGCTGTTTTTT. Its translation: CASSPQGANGELFF.